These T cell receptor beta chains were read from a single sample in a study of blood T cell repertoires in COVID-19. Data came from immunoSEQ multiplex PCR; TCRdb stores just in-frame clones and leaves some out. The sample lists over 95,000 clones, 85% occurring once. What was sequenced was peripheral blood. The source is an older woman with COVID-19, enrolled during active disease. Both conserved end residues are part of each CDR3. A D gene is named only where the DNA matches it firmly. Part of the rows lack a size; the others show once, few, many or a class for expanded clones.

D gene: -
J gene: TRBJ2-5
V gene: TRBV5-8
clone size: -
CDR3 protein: CASSDRNVRETQYF
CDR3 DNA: TGTGCCAGCAGCGATCGTAACGTTCGGGAGACCCAGTACTTC

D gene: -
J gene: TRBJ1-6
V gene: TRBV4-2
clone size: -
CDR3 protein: CASSQDKTGWNSPLHF
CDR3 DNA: TGTGCCAGCAGCCAAGATAAAACAGGGTGGAATTCACCCCTCCACTTT

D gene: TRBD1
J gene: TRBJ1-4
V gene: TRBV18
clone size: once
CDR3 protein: CASSKGTGIGEKLFF
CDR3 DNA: TGTGCCAGCTCAAAAGGGACAGGGATTGGTGAAAAACTGTTTTTT

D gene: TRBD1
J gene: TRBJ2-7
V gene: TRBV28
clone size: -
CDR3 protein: CASRTGDTEQYF
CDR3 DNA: TGTGCCAGCAGGACAGGGGATACCGAGCAGTACTTC

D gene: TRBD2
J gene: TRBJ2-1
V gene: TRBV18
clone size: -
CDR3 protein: CASSRPGTSGGSGNEQFF
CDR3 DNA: TGTGCCAGCTCACGCCCCGGGACTAGCGGTGGGTCCGGTAATGAGCAGTTCTTC

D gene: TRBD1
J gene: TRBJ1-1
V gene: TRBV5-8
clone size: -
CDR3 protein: CASSGRQGGTEAFF
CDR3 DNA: TGTGCCAGCAGCGGGAGGCAGGGGGGTACTGAAGCTTTCTTT

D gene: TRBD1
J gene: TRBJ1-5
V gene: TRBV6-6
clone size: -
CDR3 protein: CASRGTGGNQPQHF
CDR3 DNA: TGTGCCAGCAGGGGGACAGGGGGCAATCAGCCCCAGCATTTT

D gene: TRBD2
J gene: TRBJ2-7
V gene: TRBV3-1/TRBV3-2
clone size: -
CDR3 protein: CASSQGSNALAGEQYF
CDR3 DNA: TGTGCCAGCAGCCAAGGATCAAATGCGCTAGCGGGAGAGCAGTACTTC

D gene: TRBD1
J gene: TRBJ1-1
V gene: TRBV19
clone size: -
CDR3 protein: CASQQGGTEAFF
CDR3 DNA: TGTGCCAGTCAACAGGGGGGCACTGAAGCTTTCTTT

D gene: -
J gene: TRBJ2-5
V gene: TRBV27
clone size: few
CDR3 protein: CASRQRSGRQETQYF
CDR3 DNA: TGTGCCAGCAGGCAACGGAGCGGGCGGCAAGAGACCCAGTACTTC

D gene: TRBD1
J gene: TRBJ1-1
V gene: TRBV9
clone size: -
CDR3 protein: CASSLTGTGEGYTEAFF
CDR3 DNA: TGTGCCAGCAGCCTCACTGGGACAGGGGAGGGTTACACTGAAGCTTTCTTT

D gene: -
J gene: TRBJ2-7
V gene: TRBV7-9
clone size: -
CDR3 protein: CASSPGDGSYEQYF
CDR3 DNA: TGTGCCAGCAGCCCAGGGGACGGTTCCTACGAGCAGTACTTC

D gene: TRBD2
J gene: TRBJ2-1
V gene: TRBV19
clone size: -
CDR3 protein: CASSDLLAGGSYNEQFF
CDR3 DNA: TGTGCCAGTAGTGACCTACTAGCGGGGGGCTCCTACAATGAGCAGTTCTTC

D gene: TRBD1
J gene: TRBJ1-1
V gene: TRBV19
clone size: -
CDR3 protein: CASSIDTGTGKMGTEAFF
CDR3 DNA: TGTGCCAGTAGTATAGACACCGGGACAGGGAAAATGGGCACTGAAGCTTTCTTT

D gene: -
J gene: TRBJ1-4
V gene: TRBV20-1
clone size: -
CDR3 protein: CSASLAGAEKLFF
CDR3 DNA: TGCAGTGCTAGTTTGGCAGGCGCTGAAAAACTGTTTTTT

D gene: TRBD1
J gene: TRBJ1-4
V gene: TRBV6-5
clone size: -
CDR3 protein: CASSYGGGGLEKLFF
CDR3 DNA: TGTGCCAGCAGTTACGGAGGGGGCGGGCTTGAAAAACTGTTTTTT

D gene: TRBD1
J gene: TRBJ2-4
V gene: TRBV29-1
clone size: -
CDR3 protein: CSVGVRGQGKNIQYF
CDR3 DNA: TGCAGCGTTGGGGTTCGAGGACAGGGCAAAAACATTCAGTACTTC

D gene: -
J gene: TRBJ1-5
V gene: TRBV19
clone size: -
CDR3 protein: CASTPGVGGHQPQHF
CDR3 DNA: TGTGCCAGTACCCCCGGGGTTGGAGGGCATCAGCCCCAGCATTTT

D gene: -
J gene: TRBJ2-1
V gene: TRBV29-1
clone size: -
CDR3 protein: CSVDNQDSYEQFF
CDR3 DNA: TGCAGCGTTGATAATCAGGATTCGTATGAGCAGTTCTTC

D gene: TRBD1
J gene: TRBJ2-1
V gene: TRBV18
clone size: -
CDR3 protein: CASSWDRVGNEQFF
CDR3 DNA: TGTGCCAGCTCATGGGACAGGGTAGGCAATGAGCAGTTCTTC

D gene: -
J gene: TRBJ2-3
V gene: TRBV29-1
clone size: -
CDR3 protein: CSVEGTVGPDTQYF
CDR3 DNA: TGCAGCGTTGAAGGGACAGTGGGACCAGATACGCAGTATTTT

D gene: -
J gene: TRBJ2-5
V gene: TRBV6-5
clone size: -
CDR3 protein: CASRETGFQETQYF
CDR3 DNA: TGTGCCAGCAGGGAGACAGGTTTTCAAGAGACCCAGTACTTC

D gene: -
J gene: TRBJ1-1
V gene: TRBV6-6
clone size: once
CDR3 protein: CASSYFAGLNTEAFF
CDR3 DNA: TGTGCCAGCAGTTACTTCGCAGGGTTGAACACTGAAGCTTTCTTT

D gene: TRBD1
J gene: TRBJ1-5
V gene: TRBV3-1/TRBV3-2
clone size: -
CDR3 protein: CASSQSTGGLDQPQHF
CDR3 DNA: TGTGCCAGCAGCCAAAGCACAGGGGGCCTCGATCAGCCCCAGCATTTT

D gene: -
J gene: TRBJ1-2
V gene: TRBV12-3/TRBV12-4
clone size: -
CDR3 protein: CASRPPENYGYTF
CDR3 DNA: TGTGCCAGCAGGCCTCCAGAAAACTATGGCTACACCTTC

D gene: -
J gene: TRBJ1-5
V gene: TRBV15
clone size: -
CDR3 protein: CATSPPDYSNQPQHF
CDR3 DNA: TGTGCCACCAGCCCCCCAGACTATAGCAATCAGCCCCAGCATTTT

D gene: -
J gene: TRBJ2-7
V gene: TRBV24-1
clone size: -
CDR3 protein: CATSDYEGISVVSRYEQYF
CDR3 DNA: TGTGCCACCAGTGATTACGAGGGAATTTCAGTTGTGAGTCGCTACGAGCAGTACTTC

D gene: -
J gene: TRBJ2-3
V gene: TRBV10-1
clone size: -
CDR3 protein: CASSSPGPPSTDTQYF
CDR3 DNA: TGCGCCAGCAGTAGTCCAGGTCCCCCCAGCACAGATACGCAGTATTTT

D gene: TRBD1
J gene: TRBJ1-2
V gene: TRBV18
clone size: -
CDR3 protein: CASSPETGGRGYTF
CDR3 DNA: TGTGCCAGCTCACCCGAAACAGGGGGCCGTGGCTACACCTTC

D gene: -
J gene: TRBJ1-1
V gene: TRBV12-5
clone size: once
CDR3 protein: CASGKKGENTEAFF
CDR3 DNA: TGTGCTAGTGGAAAGAAAGGGGAGAACACTGAAGCTTTCTTT

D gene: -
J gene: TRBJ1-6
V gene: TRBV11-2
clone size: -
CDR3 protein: CASSLDRGGWSPLHF
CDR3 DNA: TGTGCCAGCAGCTTAGATAGGGGGGGTTGGTCACCCCTCCACTTT

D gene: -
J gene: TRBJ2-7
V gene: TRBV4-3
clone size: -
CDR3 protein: CASSQDLNLGAYEQYF
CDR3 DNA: TGCGCCAGCAGCCAAGATCTTAACCTAGGGGCCTACGAGCAGTACTTC

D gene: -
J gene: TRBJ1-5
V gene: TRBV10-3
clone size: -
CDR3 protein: CAISEGETYSGQPQHF
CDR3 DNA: TGTGCCATCAGTGAGGGGGAGACCTATTCGGGTCAGCCCCAGCATTTT

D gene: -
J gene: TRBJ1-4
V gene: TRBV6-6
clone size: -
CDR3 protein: CASSPLGGTNEKLFF
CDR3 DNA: TGTGCCAGCAGTCCACTCGGGGGAACTAATGAAAAACTGTTTTTT

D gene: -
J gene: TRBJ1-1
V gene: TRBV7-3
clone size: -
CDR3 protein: CASQGPDTEAFF
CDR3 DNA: TGTGCCAGCCAGGGGCCGGACACTGAAGCTTTCTTT